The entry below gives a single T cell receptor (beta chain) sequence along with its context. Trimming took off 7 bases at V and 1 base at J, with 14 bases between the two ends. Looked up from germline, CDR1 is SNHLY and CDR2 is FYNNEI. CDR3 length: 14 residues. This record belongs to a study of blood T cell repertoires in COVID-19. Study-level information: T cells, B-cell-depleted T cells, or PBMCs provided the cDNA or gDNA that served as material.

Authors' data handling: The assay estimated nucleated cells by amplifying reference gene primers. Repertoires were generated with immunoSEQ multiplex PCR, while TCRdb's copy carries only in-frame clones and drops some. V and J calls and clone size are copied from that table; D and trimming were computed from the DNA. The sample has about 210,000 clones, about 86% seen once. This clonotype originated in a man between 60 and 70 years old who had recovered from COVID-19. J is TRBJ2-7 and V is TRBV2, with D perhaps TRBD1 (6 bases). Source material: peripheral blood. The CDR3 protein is CASKEQGPSYEQYF. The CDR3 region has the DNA TGTGCCAGCAAGGAACAGGGACCGTCCTACGAGCAGTACTTC.